These 17 T cell receptor beta chains came from one sample sequenced in a study of blood T cell repertoires in COVID-19. The assay was immunoSEQ multiplex PCR, and TCRdb's table has in-frame clones only and misses some. The sample includes a few hundred thousand clones, 85% to 90% of them seen just once. Sample: PBMCs or T cells enriched from blood (not recorded which). Every receptor here comes from a man aged 30-40 years who had recovered from COVID-19.

This clone came up a few times. The V and J genes are TRBV7-6 and TRBJ2-7, with D perhaps matching TRBD1 (6 bases). The CDR3 loop spans 13 amino acids. V lost 1 base and J lost 5, with 9 bases in between. Germline values: CDR1 SGHVS, CDR2 FNYEAQ. The CDR3 is CASSLVWGHEQYF. CDR3 coding DNA: TGTGCCAGCAGCTTAGTGTGGGGGCACGAGCAGTACTTC.

This clone was seen a single time. This sequence joins TRBV3-1 (or the pseudogene TRBV3-2) and TRBJ1-2; 9 bases fit TRBD1. Germline CDR1 LGHDT, CDR2 YNNKEL (reference sequence). V was clipped by 3 bases and J by 4 bases; unmatched bases: 6. This CDR3 is 15 amino acids long. CDR3 nucleotide sequence: TGTGCCAGCAGCCAGTGGGACAGGGAGGGCTATGGCTACACCTTC. Translated, it gives CASSQWDREGYGYTF.

The chain carries TRBV20-1 and TRBJ1-6; tentatively, D is TRBD1 (5 bases). The CDR3 consists of 15 residues. Looked up from germline, CDR1 is DFQATT and CDR2 is SNEGSKA (reference sequence). Trimming removed 3 bases at V and 6 bases at J, with 15 bases between. DNA for the CDR3: TGCAGTGCTAGTAGCATGCGGGGCGGTAATTCACCCCTCCACTTT. The encoded protein is CSASSMRGGNSPLHF.

The CDR3 bases are TGTGCCAGCAGTGAATGGACAGATAATCAGCCCCAGCATTTT. It yields the protein CASSEWTDNQPQHF. This rearrangement joins TRBV2 to TRBJ1-5, with D possibly matching TRBD1 (6 bases). V was trimmed by 2 bases and J by 4 bases, leaving 9 bases between them. The CDR3 has 14 amino acids. CDR1 is SNHLY and CDR2 is FYNNEI in the germline V gene.

The chain joins TRBV6-2 or TRBV6-3 to TRBJ2-7, with TRBD2 matching over 8 bases. Looked up from germline, CDR1 is MNHEY and CDR2 is SVGEGT. The CDR3 has 15 residues. Unmatched junction bases numbered 9, after V lost 5 bases and J lost 3 bases. The CDR3 loop is CASSESAGAGYEQYF. In DNA, the CDR3 is TGTGCCAGCAGTGAGTCAGCGGGGGCGGGCTACGAGCAGTACTTC.

This clone was seen just once. The chain employs TRBV5-5 and TRBJ1-2; no firm D call. The CDR3 sequence is 15 residues long. V lost 4 bases and J lost 7, with 20 bases in between. Germline CDR1 is SGHKS and CDR2 is YYEKEE (reference sequence). Written as DNA, the CDR3 is TGTGCCAGCAGCAGCTCCGGGTCCTTTCATCCTGGCTACACCTTC. Protein sequence: CASSSSGSFHPGYTF.

The CDR3 loop is CATSNRGPFTYEQYF. CDR3 DNA: TGTGCCACCAGCAATAGGGGGCCCTTTACCTACGAGCAGTACTTC. The chain couples TRBV15 to TRBJ2-7; 7 nucleotides match TRBD1. After removal of 4 bases from V and 2 bases from J, the junction contained 8 bases not matched to a gene. Germline V gene sequence: CDR1 LNHNV, CDR2 YYDKDF (reference sequence). CDR3 length: 15 residues. The whole variable domain, remainder taken from reference TRBV15 and TRBJ2-7, is DAMVIQNPRYQVTQFGKPVTLSCSQTLNHNVMYWYQQKSSQAPKLLFHYYDKDFNNEADTPDNFQSRRPNTSFCFLDIRSPGLGDTAMYLCATSNRGPFTYEQYFGPGTRLTVT.

The V call is TRBV9, the J call TRBJ2-2; D is possibly TRBD1 (6 bases). Germline CDR1 and CDR2: SGDLS and YYNGEE. The CDR3 covers 16 residues. V was trimmed by 6 bases and J by 4 bases, leaving 19 bases between them. The CDR3 DNA follows: TGTGCCAGCAACCCCACGGGACATCGGCTCACCGGGGAGCTGTTTTTT. Protein product: CASNPTGHRLTGELFF.

The J gene is TRBJ2-3, the V gene TRBV6-5, with 11 bases that match TRBD2. The ends lost 3 bases at V and 4 bases at J; junction bases unmatched: 3. Germline CDR1 reads MNHEY; CDR2 reads SVGAGI. The CDR3 contains 15 residues. CDR3 sequence (DNA): TGTGCCAGCAGTTATGGGACTAGCGGTTCAGATACGCAGTATTTT. This encodes CASSYGTSGSDTQYF.

The CDR3 nucleotides are TGTGCCAGCAGCTTAAAGGCGGGAGCGAACACCGGGGAGCTGTTTTTT. Translating gives CASSLKAGANTGELFF. The chain employs TRBV7-9 and TRBJ2-2, with 7 bases matching TRBD2. The V and J ends lost 2 bases and 0 bases, in that order; junction bases with no gene match: 3. CDR1 and CDR2 (germline): SEHNR, FQNEAQ (reference sequence). The CDR3 is made up of 16 amino acids.

This sequence joins TRBV7-9 and TRBJ2-3; 7 bases align to TRBD1. The V gene's germline CDR1 is SEHNR and CDR2 FQNEAQ (reference sequence). V trimming: 2 bases; J trimming: 10 bases; junction bases outside the gene matches: 6. CDR3 length equals 13 residues. DNA of the CDR3: TGTGCCAGCAGCTTACCGGACAGGATAGCGCAGTATTTT. Translating it yields CASSLPDRIAQYF.

V usage is TRBV27 and J usage is TRBJ2-3, with 7 positions matching TRBD1. V trimming: 7 bases; J trimming: 4 bases; junction bases outside the gene matches: 14. Germline V lookup: CDR1 MNHEY, CDR2 SMNVEV (reference sequence). The CDR3 runs to 16 residues. CDR3 DNA sequence: TGTGCCAGCACCCCGACAGGGTCATTTGGTGCAGATACGCAGTATTTT. The encoded protein is CASTPTGSFGADTQYF.

The gene calls are TRBV20-1 and TRBJ2-3; TRBD2 might be the D (6 bases). V lost 1 base and J lost 14, with 13 bases in between. The CDR3 has 11 residues. CDR1 DFQATT and CDR2 SNEGSKA come from the germline V gene (reference sequence). CDR3 bases: TGCAGTGCTAGAGGTGGAGGGGTTACGTATTTT. It encodes CSARGGGVTYF.

This clone was seen a handful of times. This rearrangement joins TRBV6-4 to TRBJ2-2; possibly TRBD1 for D (5 bases). Germline loops: CDR1 MRHNA, CDR2 SNTAGT. The V end lost 5 bases, the J end lost 1 base, and 8 bases lay between the germline ends. The CDR3 loop spans 14 amino acids. This CDR3 is CASSLTENTGELFF. CDR3 coding DNA: TGTGCCAGCAGTCTGACAGAGAACACCGGGGAGCTGTTTTTT.

The gene calls are TRBV27 and TRBJ2-6, with D possibly matching TRBD1 (6 bases). The CDR3 is 17 residues long. The germline V and J ends were trimmed by 9 bases and 0 bases, with 18 bases remaining between them. Germline assignment: CDR1 MNHEY and CDR2 SMNVEV (reference sequence). The CDR3 reads CASSRDTGDSGANVLTF. DNA of the CDR3: TGTGCCAGTAGCCGGGACACTGGGGACTCTGGGGCCAACGTCCTGACTTTC.

V gene TRBV24-1 combines with J gene TRBJ1-4; D is undetermined. The CDR3 runs 12 residues. Germline V lookup: CDR1 KGHDR, CDR2 SFDVKD. V was shortened by 5 bases and J by 5 bases, with 5 bases between the two germline ends. CDR3 loop: CATSGRNEKLFF. The CDR3 DNA follows: TGTGCCACCAGTGGTAGAAATGAAAAACTGTTTTTT.

This chain uses TRBV5-1 with TRBJ2-3; 8 bases match TRBD2. CDR3 length equals 15 residues. Unmatched junction bases numbered 4, after V lost 1 base and J lost 3 bases. The germline CDR1 and CDR2 sequences are SGHRS and YFSETQ. CDR3 residues: CASSLPGGGTDTQYF. CDR3 DNA: TGCGCCAGCAGCTTGCCCGGCGGGGGGACAGATACGCAGTATTTT.